These 5 T cell receptor beta chains were sequenced from one sample in a study of cytomegalovirus exposure and HLA in healthy donors. With 60 Vbeta and 13 Jbeta primers, the PCR was carried out. The table came from immunoSEQ multiplex PCR; TCRdb's copy has only in-frame clones and leaves some out. The sample shows about 55,000 clones, over 55% of them seen only once. Sequenced: PBMCs. The source is a man aged 35 to 55 in good health and CMV-seropositive.

The V call is TRBV9, the J call TRBJ1-2, with 7 bases identical to TRBD1. CDR3 length equals 14 residues. The ends lost 5 bases at V and 3 bases at J; junction bases unmatched: 7. Germline CDR1 and CDR2: SGDLS and YYNGEE. This CDR3 reads CASSLGTAHYGYTF. The DNA for the CDR3 is TGTGCCAGCAGTCTCGGGACAGCTCACTATGGCTACACCTTC.

The V call is TRBV6-5, the J call TRBJ2-2, with D maybe TRBD1 (6 bases). CDR1 is MNHEY and CDR2 is SVGAGI in the germline V gene. CDR3 length: 16 amino acids. Trimming took 0 bases from V and 6 from J, leaving 14 bases between them. CDR3 DNA: TGTGCCAGCAGTTACTCGACAGGTTACGGGGCCGGGGAGCTGTTTTTT. Protein product: CASSYSTGYGAGELFF.

This chain uses TRBV6-1 with TRBJ2-7; possibly TRBD1 for D (6 bases). Germline V gene lookup returns CDR1 MNHNS and CDR2 SASEGT. The CDR3 has 14 residues. V gave up 5 bases and J gave up 3 bases, with 14 bases separating them. CDR3: CASSQKGDIYEQYF. The DNA of the CDR3 is TGTGCCAGCAGTCAGAAGGGGGACATCTACGAGCAGTACTTC.

There are a few counts of this clone. The CDR3 loop is CSVAGDGAIDTQYF. The CDR3 DNA reads TGCAGCGTTGCGGGGGACGGGGCAATAGATACGCAGTATTTT. The chain uses TRBV29-1 and TRBJ2-3; TRBD2 might be the D (6 bases). The CDR3 spans 14 residues. Germline values: CDR1 SQVTM, CDR2 ANQGSEA. The V end lost 4 bases, the J end lost 5 bases, and 16 bases lay between the germline ends.

The chain carries TRBV29-1 and TRBJ1-1; a possible D gene is TRBD1 (5 bases). Germline values: CDR1 SQVTM, CDR2 ANQGSEA. This CDR3 region has 12 residues. The ends were cut back, 5 bases at V and 1 base at J, with 8 bases in the middle. CDR3 loop: CSVRGGNTEAFF. The CDR3 DNA follows: TGCAGCGTTCGCGGGGGGAACACTGAAGCTTTCTTT.